This T cell receptor (beta chain) was recorded in a study of OX40 agonist ivuxolimab in advanced cancers. Overall study context: Patients got intravenous ivuxolimab at 0.01 to 10 mg/kg every 2 weeks.

The germline V gene encodes CDR1 GTSNPN and CDR2 SVGIG (reference sequence). Trimming cost V 2 bases and J 6 bases; bases outside gene matches: 6. This CDR3 has 15 residues. The method was immunoSEQ multiplex PCR; TCRdb's version includes in-frame clones alone and lacks a portion of them. The sample contains just over 95,000 clones, 90% of which appear only once. Sequencing was performed on CD4+ or CD8+ T cells sorted from blood, taken in a trial of the OX40 agonist ivuxolimab. This sequence originates from an adult with an advanced solid tumor such as melanoma, head and neck, liver or kidney cancer. V gene TRBV30 combines with J gene TRBJ2-2, with TRBD2 identical over 10 bases. CDR3 region: CAWSPGTSEAGELFF. The DNA for the CDR3 is TGTGCCTGGAGTCCTGGGACTAGCGAGGCCGGGGAGCTGTTTTTT. The complete variable domain, with remaining parts taken from reference TRBV30 and TRBJ2-2, reads SQTIHQWPATLVQPVGSPLSLECTVEGTSNPNLYWYRQAAGRGLQLLFYSVGIGQISSEVPQNLSASRPQDRQFILSSKKLLLSDSGFYLCAWSPGTSEAGELFFGEGSRLTVL.